This T cell receptor (beta chain) is from a study of low-dose radiotherapy and immunotherapy resistance in tumors. At the level of the study: A total of 13 Gy over 26 weeks was given to Cohort 2 as 1 Gy per fraction every two weeks. Intravenous cyclophosphamide 200 mg/m2 was given every two weeks, one day before radiation and immunotherapy.

J was trimmed by 4 bases and V by 4 bases; bases with no gene match: 9. Per the germline V gene, CDR1 is SGHRS and CDR2 is YFSETQ. The CDR3 is 16 amino acids. TRAV- and TRBV-specific primers were used for first-strand cDNA, which covered alpha and beta chains. Over roughly 20 PCR cycles, TCRs were amplified from a constant-region primer and V-primer adapter. mRNA that had been isolated underwent amplification through in vitro transcription. TCRdb re-derived calls from the reads in MiXCR, one entry per CDR3 protein. The sample lists approximately 84,000 distinct CDR3 sequences; around 17% were seen once. Time point: before trial treatment. Low-dose radiotherapy, low-dose cyclophosphamide, aspirin, ipilimumab and nivolumab were all given to the donors. This clonotype was counted at least ten times.

The sequence was collected from a male donor with prostate cancer. This rearrangement joins TRBV5-1 to TRBJ2-1, with TRBD2 matching 9 bases. Material: PBMCs, obtained before treatment. The CDR3 DNA reads TGCGCCAGCAGCGCCTCAGCGGGGGGCTCTTACAATGAGCAGTTCTTC. It encodes CASSASAGGSYNEQFF. Drawing the rest from reference TRBV5-1 and TRBJ2-1, the complete variable domain is KAGVTQTPRYLIKTRGQQVTLSCSPISGHRSVSWYQQTPGQGLQFLFEYFSETQRNKGNFPGRFSGRQFSNSRSEMNVSTLELGDSALYLCASSASAGGSYNEQFFGPGTRLTVL.